This TCR beta chain came from a study of shared clonotypes between healthy human individuals. Overall study context: Sampling drew on donors who were a couple of women and three men aged 18 to 49. General observations from the study: Investigators collected only blood, and repertoires in tissues likely differ.

The healthy adult donors were HIV-negative and reported no recent acute infections or vaccinations. In regard to this clone: Its antigen is not known.

Data came from immunoSEQ multiplex PCR; TCRdb stores just in-frame clones and leaves some out. The data hold about half a million clones, with 81% observed a single time. Per germline, CDR1 SGDLS and CDR2 YYNGEE. The CDR3 contains 16 residues. J lost 1 base, V lost 0 bases, and 4 bases had no gene match. The sample taken for sequencing was PBMCs. This TCR was recovered from a middle-aged woman in good health. Some clones in this sample may be carry-over from other donors' samples. V gene TRBV9 combines with J gene TRBJ2-3; TRBD2 agrees at 8 bases. The CDR3 is CASSVDGGLGTDTQYF. CDR3 coding DNA: TGTGCCAGCAGCGTAGATGGGGGACTAGGCACAGATACGCAGTATTTT.